Listed here is a single TCR beta chain. This sample was included in a study of tumor-infiltrating lymphocytes in primary liver carcinoma. Researchers generated TCR beta cDNA from about 530 ng of total RNA, relying on a constant-region primer. Three nested multiplex PCR rounds of slightly modified ARM-PCR generated TCR beta libraries. Researchers ran the first two PCR rounds for roughly 11 cycles each with TRBV1-TRBV30 forward primers and a C-beta reverse primer. MiXCR was run by TCRdb on the multiplex PCR reads, yielding one entry per CDR3 protein. Of approximately 330,000 distinct CDR3 sequences listed, around 60% are singletons. Blood RNA came from unsorted whole blood; germline DNA was also extracted. The germline CDR1 and CDR2 sequences are SGHAT and FQNNGV. The CDR3 consists of 15 residues. V lost 2 bases to trimming and J lost 5 bases, with 15 bases between them.

The material sequenced was peripheral blood. This TCR was sampled from a middle-aged man with primary liver carcinoma and hepatitis B virus infection. This rearrangement joins TRBV11-2 to TRBJ1-1; D is possibly TRBD1 (5 bases). The CDR3 DNA follows: TGTGCCAGCAGCTTAATCTTGCAGGGATGGACTGAAGCTTTCTTT. Protein product: CASSLILQGWTEAFF.